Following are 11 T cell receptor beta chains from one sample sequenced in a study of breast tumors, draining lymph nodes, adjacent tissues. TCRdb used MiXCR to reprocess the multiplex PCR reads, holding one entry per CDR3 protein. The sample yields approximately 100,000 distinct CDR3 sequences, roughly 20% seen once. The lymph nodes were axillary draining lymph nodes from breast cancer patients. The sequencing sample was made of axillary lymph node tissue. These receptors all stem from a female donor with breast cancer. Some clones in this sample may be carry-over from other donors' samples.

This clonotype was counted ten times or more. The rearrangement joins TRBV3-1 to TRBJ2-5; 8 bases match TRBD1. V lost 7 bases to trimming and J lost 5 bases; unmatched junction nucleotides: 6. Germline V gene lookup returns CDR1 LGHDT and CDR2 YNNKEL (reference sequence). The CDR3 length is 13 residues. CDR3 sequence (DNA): TGTGCCAGCACCGCAGGGGGCAGGGAGACCCAGTACTTC. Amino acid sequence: CASTAGGRETQYF.

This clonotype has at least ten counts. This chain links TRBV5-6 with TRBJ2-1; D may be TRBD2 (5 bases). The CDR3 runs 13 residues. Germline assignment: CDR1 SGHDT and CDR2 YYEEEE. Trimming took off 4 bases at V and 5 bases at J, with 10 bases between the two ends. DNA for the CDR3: TGTGCCAGCAGCCCGCCTAGCCACAATGAGCAGTTCTTC. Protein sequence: CASSPPSHNEQFF. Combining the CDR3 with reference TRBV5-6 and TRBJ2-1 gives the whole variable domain DAGVTQSPTHLIKTRGQQVTLRCSPKSGHDTVSWYQQALGQGPQFIFQYYEEEERQRGNFPDRFSGHQFPNYSSELNVNALLLGDSALYLCASSPPSHNEQFFGPGTRLTVL.

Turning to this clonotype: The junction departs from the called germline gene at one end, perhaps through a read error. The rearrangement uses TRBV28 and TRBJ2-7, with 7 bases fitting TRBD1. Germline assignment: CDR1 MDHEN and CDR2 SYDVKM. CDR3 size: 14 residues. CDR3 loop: CVSSFGDRHYEQYF. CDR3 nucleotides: TGTGTCAGCAGTTTTGGGGACAGACACTACGAGCAGTACTTC.

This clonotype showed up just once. CDR3 DNA sequence: TGTGCCAGCAGCTTGACAGGGGAAAAGCCCCAGCATTTT. Translating gives CASSLTGEKPQHF. The gene calls are TRBV5-5 and TRBJ1-5; 7 bases match TRBD1. The length of the CDR3 is 13 residues. Germline CDR1 SGHKS, CDR2 YYEKEE (reference sequence). Losses at the gene ends were 1 base for V and 8 bases for J; bases not matched to a gene: 3.

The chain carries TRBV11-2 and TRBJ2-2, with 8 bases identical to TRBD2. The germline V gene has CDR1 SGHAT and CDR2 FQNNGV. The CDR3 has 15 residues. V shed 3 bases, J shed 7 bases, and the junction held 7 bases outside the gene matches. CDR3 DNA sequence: TGTGCCAGCAGCTTTGGCGGGGGGTTTATCGGGGAGCTGTTTTTT. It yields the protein CASSFGGGFIGELFF. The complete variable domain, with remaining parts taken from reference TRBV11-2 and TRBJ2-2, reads EAGVAQSPRYKIIEKRQSVAFWCNPISGHATLYWYQQILGQGPKLLIQFQNNGVVDDSQLPKDRFSAERLKGVDSTLKIQPAKLEDSAVYLCASSFGGGFIGELFFGEGSRLTVL.

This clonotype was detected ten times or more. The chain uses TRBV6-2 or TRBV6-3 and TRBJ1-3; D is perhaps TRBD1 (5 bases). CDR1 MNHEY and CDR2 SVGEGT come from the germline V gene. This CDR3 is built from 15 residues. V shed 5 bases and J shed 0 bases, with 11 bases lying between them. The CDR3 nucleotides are TGTGCCAGCAGTCTCGACAGCGTCTCTGGAAACACCATATATTTT. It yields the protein CASSLDSVSGNTIYF.

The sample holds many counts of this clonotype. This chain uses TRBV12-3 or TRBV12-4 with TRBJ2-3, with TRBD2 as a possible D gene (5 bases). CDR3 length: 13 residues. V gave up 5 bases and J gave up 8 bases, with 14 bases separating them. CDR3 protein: CASSQNPSGTQYF. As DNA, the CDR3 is TGTGCCAGCAGTCAGAACCCGAGCGGTACGCAGTATTTT.

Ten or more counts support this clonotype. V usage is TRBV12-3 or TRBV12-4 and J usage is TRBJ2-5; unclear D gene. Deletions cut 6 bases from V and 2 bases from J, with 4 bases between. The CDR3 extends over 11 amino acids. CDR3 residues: CASRLQETQYF. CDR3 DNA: TGTGCCAGCAGATTACAAGAGACCCAGTACTTC.

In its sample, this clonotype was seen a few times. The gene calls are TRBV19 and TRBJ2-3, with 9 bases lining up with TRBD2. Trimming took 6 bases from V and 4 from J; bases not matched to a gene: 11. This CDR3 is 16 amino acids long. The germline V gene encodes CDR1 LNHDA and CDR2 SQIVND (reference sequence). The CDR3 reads CASSPVAGAVADTQYF. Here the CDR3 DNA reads TGTGCCAGTAGCCCCGTAGCGGGAGCGGTAGCAGATACGCAGTATTTT.

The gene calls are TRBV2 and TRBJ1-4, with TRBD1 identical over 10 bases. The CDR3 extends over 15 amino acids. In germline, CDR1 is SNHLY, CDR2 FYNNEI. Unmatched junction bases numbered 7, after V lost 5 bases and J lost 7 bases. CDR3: CASSLDRGLSEKLFF. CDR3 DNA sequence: TGTGCCAGCAGTCTCGACAGGGGGCTAAGTGAAAAACTGTTTTTT.

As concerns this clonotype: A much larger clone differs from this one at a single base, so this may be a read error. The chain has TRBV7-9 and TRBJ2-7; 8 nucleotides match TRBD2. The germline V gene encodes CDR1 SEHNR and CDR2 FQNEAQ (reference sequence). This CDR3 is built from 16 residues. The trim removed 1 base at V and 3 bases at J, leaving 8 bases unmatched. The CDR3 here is CASSLVSGGGVYEQYF. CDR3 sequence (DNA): TGTGCCAGCAGCTTAGTCTCGGGGGGGGGGGTCTACGAGCAGTACTTC.